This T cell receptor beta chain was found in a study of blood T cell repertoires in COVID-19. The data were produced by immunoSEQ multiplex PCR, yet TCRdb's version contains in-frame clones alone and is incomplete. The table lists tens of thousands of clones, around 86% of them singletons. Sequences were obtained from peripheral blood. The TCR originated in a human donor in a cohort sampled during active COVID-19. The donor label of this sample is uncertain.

The DNA of the CDR3 is TGTGCCTGGAGTTACCGGACAGGTGAAAAACTGTTTTTT. Encoded protein: CAWSYRTGEKLFF. V usage is TRBV30 and J usage is TRBJ1-4, with TRBD1 identical over 7 bases. Germline CDR1 is GTSNPN and CDR2 is SVGIG (reference sequence). The CDR3 consists of 13 residues. V gave up 2 bases and J gave up 7 bases; unmatched junction bases: 4.